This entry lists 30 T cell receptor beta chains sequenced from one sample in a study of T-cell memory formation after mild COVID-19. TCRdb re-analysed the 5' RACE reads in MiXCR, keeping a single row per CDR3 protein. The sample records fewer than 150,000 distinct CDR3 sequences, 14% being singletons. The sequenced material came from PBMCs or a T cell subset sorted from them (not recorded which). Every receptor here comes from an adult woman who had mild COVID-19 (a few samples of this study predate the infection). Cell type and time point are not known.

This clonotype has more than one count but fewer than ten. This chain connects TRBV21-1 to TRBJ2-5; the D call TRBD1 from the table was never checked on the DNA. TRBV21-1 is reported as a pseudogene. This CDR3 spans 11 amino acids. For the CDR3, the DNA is TGTGCCAGCAACCCTGAGGAGACCCAGTACTTC. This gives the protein CASNPEETQYF.

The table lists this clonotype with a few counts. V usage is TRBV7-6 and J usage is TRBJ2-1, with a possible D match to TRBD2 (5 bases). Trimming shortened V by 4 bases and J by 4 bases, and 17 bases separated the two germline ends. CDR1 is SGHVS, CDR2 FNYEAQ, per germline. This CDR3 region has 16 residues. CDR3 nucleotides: TGTGCCAGCAGCTCCGGTGAGGGCTACCTTTACAATGAGCAGTTCTTC. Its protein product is CASSSGEGYLYNEQFF. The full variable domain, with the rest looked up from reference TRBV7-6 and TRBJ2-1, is GAGVSQSPRYKVTKRGQDVALRCDPISGHVSLYWYRQALGQGPEFLTYFNYEAQQDKSGLPNDRFSAERPEGSISTLTIQRTEQRDSAMYRCASSSGEGYLYNEQFFGPGTRLTVL.

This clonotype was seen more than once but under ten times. This CDR3 reads CASSLAGVNTDTQYF. CDR3 bases: TGTGCCAGCAGTTTGGCGGGAGTAAACACAGATACGCAGTATTTT. The V gene is TRBV12-3 or TRBV12-4, the J gene TRBJ2-3; 7 bases line up with TRBD2. J lost 2 bases, V lost 3 bases, and 5 bases had no gene match. This CDR3 spans 15 amino acids.

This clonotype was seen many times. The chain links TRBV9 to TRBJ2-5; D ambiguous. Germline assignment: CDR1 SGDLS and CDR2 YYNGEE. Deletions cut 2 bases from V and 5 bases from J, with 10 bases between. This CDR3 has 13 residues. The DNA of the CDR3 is TGTGCCAGCAGCGTTGGGGATTGGGAGACCCAGTACTTC. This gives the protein CASSVGDWETQYF.

CDR3 residues: CASEVRLSGNTIYF. In nucleotides, the CDR3 is TGTGCCAGCGAGGTTAGACTATCTGGAAACACCATATATTTT. This chain uses TRBV12-3 or TRBV12-4 with TRBJ1-3, with no clear D. The V and J ends lost 8 bases and 1 base respectively, with 12 bases between them. CDR3 length: 14 residues.

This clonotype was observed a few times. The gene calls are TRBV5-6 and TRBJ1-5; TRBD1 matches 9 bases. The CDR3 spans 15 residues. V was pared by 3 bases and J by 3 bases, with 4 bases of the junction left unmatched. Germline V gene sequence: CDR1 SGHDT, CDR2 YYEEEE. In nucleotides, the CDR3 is TGTGCCAGCAGCTCCGGACAGGGGAACAATCAGCCCCAGCATTTT. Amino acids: CASSSGQGNNQPQHF.

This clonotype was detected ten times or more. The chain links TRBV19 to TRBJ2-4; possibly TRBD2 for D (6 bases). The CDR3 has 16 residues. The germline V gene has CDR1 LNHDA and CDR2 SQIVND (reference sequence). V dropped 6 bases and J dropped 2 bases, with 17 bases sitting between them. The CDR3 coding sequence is TGTGCCAGTAGCCACCGGGAGTGGAGGACCAAAAACATTCAGTACTTC. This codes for CASSHREWRTKNIQYF.

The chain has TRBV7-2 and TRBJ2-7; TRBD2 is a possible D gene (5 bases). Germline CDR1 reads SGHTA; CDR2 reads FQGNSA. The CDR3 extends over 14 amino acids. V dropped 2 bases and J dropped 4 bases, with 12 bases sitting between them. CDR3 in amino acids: CASSLWGVEYEQYF. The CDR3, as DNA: TGTGCCAGCAGCTTATGGGGAGTGGAGTACGAGCAGTACTTC. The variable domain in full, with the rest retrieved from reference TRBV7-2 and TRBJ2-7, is GAGVSQSPSNKVTEKGKDVELRCDPISGHTALYWYRQSLGQGLEFLIYFQGNSAPDKSGLPSDRFSAERTGGSVSTLTIQRTQQEDSAVYLCASSLWGVEYEQYFGPGTRLTVT.

This CDR3 reads CACAQQSYEQYF. CDR3 nucleotides: TGTGCCTGTGCTCAGCAATCCTACGAGCAGTACTTC. This chain joins TRBV30 and TRBJ2-7, with D uncertain. Deletions cut 6 bases from V and 1 base from J, with 10 bases between. Germline assignment: CDR1 GTSNPN and CDR2 SVGIG (reference sequence). CDR3 length: 12 residues.

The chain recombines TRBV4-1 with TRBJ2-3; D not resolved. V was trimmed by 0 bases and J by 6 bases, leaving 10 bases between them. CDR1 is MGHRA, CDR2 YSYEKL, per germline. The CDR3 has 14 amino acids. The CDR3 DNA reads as TGCGCCAGCAGCCAAGAGCTACGAGAGGATACGCAGTATTTT. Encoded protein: CASSQELREDTQYF.

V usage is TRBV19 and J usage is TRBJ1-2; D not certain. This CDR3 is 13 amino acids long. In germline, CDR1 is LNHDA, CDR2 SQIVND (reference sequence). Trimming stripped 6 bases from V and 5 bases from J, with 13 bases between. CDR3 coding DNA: TGTGCCAGTAGCCTCTCGGGGAAATATGGCTACACCTTC. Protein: CASSLSGKYGYTF.

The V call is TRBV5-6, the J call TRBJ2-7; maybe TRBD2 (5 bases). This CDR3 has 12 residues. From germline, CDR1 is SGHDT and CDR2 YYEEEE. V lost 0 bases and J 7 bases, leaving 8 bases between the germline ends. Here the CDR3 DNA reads TGTGCCAGCAGCTTGGTCGGGGTTGAGCAGTACTTC. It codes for CASSLVGVEQYF. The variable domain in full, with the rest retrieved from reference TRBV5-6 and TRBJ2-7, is DAGVTQSPTHLIKTRGQQVTLRCSPKSGHDTVSWYQQALGQGPQFIFQYYEEEERQRGNFPDRFSGHQFPNYSSELNVNALLLGDSALYLCASSLVGVEQYFGPGTRLTVT.

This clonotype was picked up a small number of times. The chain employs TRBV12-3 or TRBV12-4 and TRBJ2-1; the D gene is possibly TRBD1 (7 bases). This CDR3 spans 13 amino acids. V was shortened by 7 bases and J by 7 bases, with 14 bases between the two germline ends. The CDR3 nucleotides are TGTGCCAGCAAGGGGGCCGGGGGAAATGAGCAGTTCTTC. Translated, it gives CASKGAGGNEQFF.

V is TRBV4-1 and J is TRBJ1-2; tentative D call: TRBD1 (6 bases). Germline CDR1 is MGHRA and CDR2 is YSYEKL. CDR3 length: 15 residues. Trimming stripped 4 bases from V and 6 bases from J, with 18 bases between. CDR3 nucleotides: TGCGCCAGCAGCCGACGCTCGCAGGGGAAGGATGGCTACACCTTC. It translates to CASSRRSQGKDGYTF.

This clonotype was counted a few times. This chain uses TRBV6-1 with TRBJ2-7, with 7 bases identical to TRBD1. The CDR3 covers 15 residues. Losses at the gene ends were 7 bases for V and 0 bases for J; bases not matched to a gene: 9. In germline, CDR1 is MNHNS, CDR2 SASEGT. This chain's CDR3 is CASTEGTASSYEQYF. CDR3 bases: TGTGCCAGCACCGAAGGGACAGCGAGCTCCTACGAGCAGTACTTC.

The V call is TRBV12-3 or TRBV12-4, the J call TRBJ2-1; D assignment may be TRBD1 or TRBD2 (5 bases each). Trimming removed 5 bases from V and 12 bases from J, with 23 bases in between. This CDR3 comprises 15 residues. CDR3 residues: CASSTSGTSQTGQFF. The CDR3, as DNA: TGTGCCAGCAGTACTTCCGGGACCTCTCAAACCGGGCAGTTCTTC.

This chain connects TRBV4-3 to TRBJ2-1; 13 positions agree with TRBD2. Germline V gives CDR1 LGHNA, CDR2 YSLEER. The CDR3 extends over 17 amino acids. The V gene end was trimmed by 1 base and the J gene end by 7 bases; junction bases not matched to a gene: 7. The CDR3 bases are TGCGCCAGCAGCCAAGTACTAGCGGGAGGGCCGGCGAATGAGCAGTTCTTC. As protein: CASSQVLAGGPANEQFF.

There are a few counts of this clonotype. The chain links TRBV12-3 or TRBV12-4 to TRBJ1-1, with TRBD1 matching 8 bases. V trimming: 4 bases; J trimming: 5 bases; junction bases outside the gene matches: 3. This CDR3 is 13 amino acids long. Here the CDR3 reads CASSYTGGTEAFF. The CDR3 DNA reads TGTGCCAGCAGTTATACAGGGGGTACTGAAGCTTTCTTT.

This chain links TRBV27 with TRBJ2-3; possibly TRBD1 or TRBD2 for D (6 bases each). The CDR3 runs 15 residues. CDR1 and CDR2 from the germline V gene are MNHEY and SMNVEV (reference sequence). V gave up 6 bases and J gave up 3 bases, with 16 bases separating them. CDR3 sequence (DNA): TGTGCCAGCAGAAGGAACGGAGGGGGTACAGATACGCAGTATTTT. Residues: CASRRNGGGTDTQYF.

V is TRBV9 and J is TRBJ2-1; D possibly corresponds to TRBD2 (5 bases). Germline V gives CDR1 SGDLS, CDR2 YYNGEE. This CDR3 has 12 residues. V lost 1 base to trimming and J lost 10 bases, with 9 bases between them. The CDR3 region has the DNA TGTGCCAGCAGCGTACCCGGGGTCGAGCAGTTCTTC. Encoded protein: CASSVPGVEQFF.

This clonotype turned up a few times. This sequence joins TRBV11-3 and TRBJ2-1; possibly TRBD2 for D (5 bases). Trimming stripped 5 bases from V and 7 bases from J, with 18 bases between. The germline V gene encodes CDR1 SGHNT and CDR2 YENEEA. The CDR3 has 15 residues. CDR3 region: CASSPPIGSGNEQFF. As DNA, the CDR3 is TGTGCCAGCAGCCCGCCAATAGGGTCGGGGAATGAGCAGTTCTTC.

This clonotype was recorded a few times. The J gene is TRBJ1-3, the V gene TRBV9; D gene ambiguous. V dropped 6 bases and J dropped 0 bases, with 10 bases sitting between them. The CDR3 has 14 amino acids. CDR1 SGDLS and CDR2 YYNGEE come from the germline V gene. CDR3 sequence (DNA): TGTGCCAGCAAGGCATCTGGCTCTGGAAACACCATATATTTT. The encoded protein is CASKASGSGNTIYF.

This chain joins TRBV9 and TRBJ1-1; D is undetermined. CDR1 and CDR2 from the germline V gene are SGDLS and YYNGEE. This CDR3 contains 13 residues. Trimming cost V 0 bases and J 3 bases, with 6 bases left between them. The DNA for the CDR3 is TGTGCCAGCAGCGTAGGGGTGGACACTGAAGCTTTCTTT. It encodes CASSVGVDTEAFF.

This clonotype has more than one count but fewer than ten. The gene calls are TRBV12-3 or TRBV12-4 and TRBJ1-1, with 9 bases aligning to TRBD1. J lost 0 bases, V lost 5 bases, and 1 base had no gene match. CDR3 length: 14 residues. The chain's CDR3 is CASSGQGLNTEAFF. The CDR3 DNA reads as TGTGCCAGCAGTGGACAGGGGTTGAACACTGAAGCTTTCTTT.

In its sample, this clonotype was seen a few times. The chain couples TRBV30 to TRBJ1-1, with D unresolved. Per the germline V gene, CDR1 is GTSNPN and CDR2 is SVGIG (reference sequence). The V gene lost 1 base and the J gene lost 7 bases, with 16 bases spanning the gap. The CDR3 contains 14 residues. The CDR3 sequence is CAWSEGVGRIEAFF. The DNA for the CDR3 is TGTGCCTGGAGTGAAGGCGTGGGTAGGATTGAAGCTTTCTTT. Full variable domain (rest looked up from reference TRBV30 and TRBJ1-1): SQTIHQWPATLVQPVGSPLSLECTVEGTSNPNLYWYRQAAGRGLQLLFYSVGIGQISSEVPQNLSASRPQDRQFILSSKKLLLSDSGFYLCAWSEGVGRIEAFFGQGTRLTVV.

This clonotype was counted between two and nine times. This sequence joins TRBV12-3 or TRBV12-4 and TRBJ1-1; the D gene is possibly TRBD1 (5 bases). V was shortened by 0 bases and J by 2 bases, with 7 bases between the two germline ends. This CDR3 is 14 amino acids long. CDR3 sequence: CASSLAGTNTEAFF. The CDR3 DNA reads TGTGCCAGCAGTTTAGCAGGGACCAACACTGAAGCTTTCTTT.

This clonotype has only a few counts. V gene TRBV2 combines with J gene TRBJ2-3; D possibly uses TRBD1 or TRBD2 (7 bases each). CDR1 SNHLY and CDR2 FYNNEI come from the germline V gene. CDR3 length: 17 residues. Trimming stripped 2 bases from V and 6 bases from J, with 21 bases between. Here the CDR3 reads CASSERNGGGGQDTQYF. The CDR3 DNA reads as TGTGCCAGCAGTGAAAGAAATGGTGGGGGGGGACAGGATACGCAGTATTTT. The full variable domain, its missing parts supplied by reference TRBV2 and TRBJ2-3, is EPEVTQTPSHQVTQMGQEVILRCVPISNHLYFYWYRQILGQKVEFLVSFYNNEISEKSEIFDDQFSVERPDGSNFTLKIRSTKLEDSAMYFCASSERNGGGGQDTQYFGPGTRLTVL.

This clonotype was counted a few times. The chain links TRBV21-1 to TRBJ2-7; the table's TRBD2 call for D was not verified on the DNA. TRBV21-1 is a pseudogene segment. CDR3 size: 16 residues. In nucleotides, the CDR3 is TGTGCCAGCAGCAAAGTAACTAGCGGCGAGTCCTACGAGCAGTACTTC. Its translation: CASSKVTSGESYEQYF.

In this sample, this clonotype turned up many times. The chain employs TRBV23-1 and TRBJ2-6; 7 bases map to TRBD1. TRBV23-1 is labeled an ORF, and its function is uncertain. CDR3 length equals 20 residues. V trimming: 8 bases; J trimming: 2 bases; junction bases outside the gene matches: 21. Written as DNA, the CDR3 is TGCGCCAGCCGTCCGACTAAAGGACAGGATTATGTCGCTGGGGCCAACGTCCTGACTTTC. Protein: CASRPTKGQDYVAGANVLTF.

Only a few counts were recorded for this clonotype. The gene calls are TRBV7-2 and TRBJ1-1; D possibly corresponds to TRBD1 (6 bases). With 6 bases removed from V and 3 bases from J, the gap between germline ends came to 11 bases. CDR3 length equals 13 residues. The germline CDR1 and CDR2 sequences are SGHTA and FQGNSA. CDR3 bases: TGTGCCAGCAGACATGAGGGGGACACTGAAGCTTTCTTT. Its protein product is CASRHEGDTEAFF.